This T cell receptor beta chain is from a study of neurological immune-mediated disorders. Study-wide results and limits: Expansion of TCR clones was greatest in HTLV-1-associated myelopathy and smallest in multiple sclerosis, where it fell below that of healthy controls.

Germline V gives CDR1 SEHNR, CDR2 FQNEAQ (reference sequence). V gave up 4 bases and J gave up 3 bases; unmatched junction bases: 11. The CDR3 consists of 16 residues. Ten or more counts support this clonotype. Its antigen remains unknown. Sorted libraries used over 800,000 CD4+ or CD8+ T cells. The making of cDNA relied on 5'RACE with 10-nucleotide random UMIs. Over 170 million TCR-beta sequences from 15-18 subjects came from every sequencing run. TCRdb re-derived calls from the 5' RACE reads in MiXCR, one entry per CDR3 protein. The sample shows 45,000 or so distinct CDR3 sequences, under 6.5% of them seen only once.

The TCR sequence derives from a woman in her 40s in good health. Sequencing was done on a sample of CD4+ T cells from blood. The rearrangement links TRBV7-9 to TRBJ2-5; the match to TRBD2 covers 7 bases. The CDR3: CASSSYVLAPKETQYF. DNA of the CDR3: TGTGCCAGCAGCTCGTATGTACTAGCGCCGAAAGAGACCCAGTACTTC.